The 20 T cell receptor beta chains listed next were all sequenced from one sample in a study of blood T cell repertoires in COVID-19. Clones were sequenced by immunoSEQ multiplex PCR, and TCRdb holds only the in-frame ones, with some missing. The sample includes roughly 200,000 clones, around 80% of them seen just once. The source material was peripheral blood. All receptors derive from a woman of 80 years or more with COVID-19, enrolled during active disease.

This chain uses TRBV4-1 with TRBJ2-3, with 12 bases matching TRBD1. CDR3 length: 16 residues. Looked up from germline, CDR1 is MGHRA and CDR2 is YSYEKL. V shed 3 bases and J 2 bases; nucleotides not matched to a gene: 3. In DNA, the CDR3 is TGCGCCAGCAGCCATGGGGACAGGGGGCACACAGATACGCAGTATTTT. As protein: CASSHGDRGHTDTQYF.

The chain joins TRBV30 to TRBJ2-5; 7 bases agree with TRBD2. The CDR3 covers 12 residues. J gave up 3 bases and V 4 bases, and 2 bases lay outside the gene matches. CDR1 and CDR2 (germline): GTSNPN, SVGIG (reference sequence). CDR3 sequence: CAWTSGKETQYF. For the CDR3, the DNA is TGTGCCTGGACTAGCGGAAAAGAGACCCAGTACTTC.

The chain has TRBV7-2 and TRBJ2-2, with 11 positions matching TRBD2. The CDR3 is 16 residues long. The trim removed 4 bases at V and 6 bases at J, leaving 7 bases unmatched. CDR1 SGHTA and CDR2 FQGNSA come from the germline V gene. CDR3 sequence (DNA): TGTGCCAGCAGCTACCGACTAGCGGGATTGTCCGGGGAGCTGTTTTTT. Encoded protein: CASSYRLAGLSGELFF. The full variable domain, completed using reference TRBV7-2 and TRBJ2-2, is GAGVSQSPSNKVTEKGKDVELRCDPISGHTALYWYRQSLGQGLEFLIYFQGNSAPDKSGLPSDRFSAERTGGSVSTLTIQRTQQEDSAVYLCASSYRLAGLSGELFFGEGSRLTVL.

This chain joins TRBV19 and TRBJ2-1; 8 bases align to TRBD2. In germline, CDR1 is LNHDA, CDR2 SQIVND (reference sequence). The V gene end was trimmed by 6 bases and the J gene end by 0 bases; junction bases not matched to a gene: 7. CDR3 length equals 16 residues. CDR3 nucleotides: TGTGCCAGTAGAGAGACTAGCGTGAGCTCCTACAATGAGCAGTTCTTC. Translating it yields CASRETSVSSYNEQFF.

The chain has TRBV24-1 and TRBJ1-2, with 10 bases lining up with TRBD1. V shed 12 bases and J 8 bases; nucleotides not matched to a gene: 5. This CDR3 region has 11 residues. The germline V gene has CDR1 KGHDR and CDR2 SFDVKD. The DNA of the CDR3 is TGTGCCGTTGGGGACAGGGGAGGCTACACCTTC. Its protein product is CAVGDRGGYTF.

This clone was detected only a few times. The chain combines TRBV21-1 with TRBJ2-2; the table's D call, TRBD1, was not checked against the DNA. TRBV21-1 is described as a pseudogene. The CDR3 runs 16 residues. In DNA, the CDR3 is TGTGCCAGCAGCCTATTTCGACAGGGTGGCACCGGGGAGCTGTTTTTT. It specifies CASSLFRQGGTGELFF.

The chain recombines TRBV28 with TRBJ2-1; D perhaps matches TRBD2 (6 bases). From germline, CDR1 is MDHEN and CDR2 SYDVKM. V was pared by 6 bases and J by 9 bases, with 24 bases between. The CDR3 extends over 16 amino acids. The CDR3, as DNA: TGTGCCAGCAGCAGATTTGCGGGGAGCAGATTCAGTGAGCAGTTCTTC. This translates into CASSRFAGSRFSEQFF. The full variable domain, its missing parts supplied by reference TRBV28 and TRBJ2-1, is DVKVTQSSRYLVKRTGEKVFLECVQDMDHENMFWYRQDPGLGLRLIYFSYDVKMKEKGDIPEGYSVSREKKERFSLILESASTNQTSMYLCASSRFAGSRFSEQFFGPGTRLTVL.

This chain uses TRBV6-1 with TRBJ2-7, with D perhaps TRBD2 (5 bases). CDR1 and CDR2 from the germline V gene are MNHNS and SASEGT. The CDR3 spans 14 residues. Trimming stripped 2 bases from V and 2 bases from J, with 10 bases between. DNA for the CDR3: TGTGCCAGCAGTGAACGACTATTTACCTACGAGCAGTACTTC. This gives the protein CASSERLFTYEQYF.

This sequence joins TRBV4-1 and TRBJ2-2; D possibly corresponds to TRBD2 (6 bases). Trimming cost V 2 bases and J 5 bases, with 9 bases left between them. In germline, CDR1 is MGHRA, CDR2 YSYEKL. This CDR3 comprises 14 residues. The CDR3: CASSQRLVTGELFF. Here the CDR3 DNA reads TGCGCCAGCAGCCAAAGACTAGTAACCGGGGAGCTGTTTTTT.

As to this clone: A junction boundary mismatches the germline segment, possibly from a read error. Written as DNA, the CDR3 is TGTGCCAGCAGCGAAGAGGGACTAGCGGGGGATTACGAGCAGTACTTC. This codes for CASSEEGLAGDYEQYF. This sequence joins TRBV2 and TRBJ2-7; 14 positions agree with TRBD2. The CDR3 spans 16 residues. Germline CDR1 and CDR2: SNHLY and FYNNEI.

V and J are TRBV4-3 and TRBJ2-5; TRBD1 aligns across 7 bases. Germline V gene lookup returns CDR1 LGHNA and CDR2 YSLEER. The V segment lost 7 bases and the J segment 4 bases; nucleotides outside the gene matches: 3. This CDR3 is built from 12 residues. The CDR3: CASKGAGETQYF. CDR3 in DNA: TGCGCCAGCAAGGGGGCAGGAGAGACCCAGTACTTC.

This clone was seen a few times. The chain combines TRBV4-1 with TRBJ1-1; D is unclear. Germline V CDR1 and CDR2: MGHRA, YSYEKL. Trimming cost V 1 base and J 4 bases, with 10 bases left between them. The CDR3 runs to 14 residues. In nucleotides, the CDR3 is TGCGCCAGCAGCCAAGTGAGTGTTAGCACTGAAGCTTTCTTT. Residues: CASSQVSVSTEAFF.

The chain has TRBV30 and TRBJ1-4, with D perhaps matching TRBD1 (5 bases). The germline V gene encodes CDR1 GTSNPN and CDR2 SVGIG (reference sequence). CDR3 size: 14 residues. Trimming took 3 bases from V and 4 from J, leaving 12 bases between them. CDR3 DNA: TGTGCCTGGAGGAGTAGCGGGGGTAATGAAAAACTGTTTTTT. Its translation is CAWRSSGGNEKLFF.

J is TRBJ2-1 and V is TRBV12-3 or TRBV12-4, with D uncertain. The V gene lost 2 bases and the J gene lost 10 bases, with 6 bases spanning the gap. CDR3 length: 11 amino acids. CDR3 in amino acids: CASSLLEEQFF. The CDR3 DNA reads as TGTGCCAGCAGTTTACTAGAAGAGCAGTTCTTC.

The chain is built from TRBV11-2 and TRBJ1-1, with 8 bases lining up with TRBD1. CDR3 size: 15 residues. Germline trimming cut 4 bases from V and 4 bases from J; bases unmatched to any gene: 8. Germline V lookup: CDR1 SGHAT, CDR2 FQNNGV. The CDR3 nucleotides are TGTGCCAGCAGCTCAAATCAGGGGGCGCCCACTGAAGCTTTCTTT. The encoded protein is CASSSNQGAPTEAFF.

This clone has a single count. This rearrangement joins TRBV6-5 to TRBJ1-5; maybe TRBD1 (6 bases). The CDR3 sequence is 14 residues long. The V gene's germline CDR1 is MNHEY and CDR2 SVGAGI. Trimming took 8 bases from V and 5 from J, leaving 16 bases between them. The CDR3 DNA is TGTGCCAGCGTCGTACAGGGCGCGGATCAGCCCCAGCATTTT. Protein sequence: CASVVQGADQPQHF.

The chain has TRBV10-3 and TRBJ1-1; D unclear. Germline V gene sequence: CDR1 ENHRY, CDR2 SYGVKD. V was cut by 6 bases and J by 2 bases, with 10 bases left in between. This CDR3 has 13 residues. CDR3 DNA: TGTGCCATCAGCCAACACAGAAACACTGAAGCTTTCTTT. It yields the protein CAISQHRNTEAFF.

In its sample, this clone was seen once. The rearrangement links TRBV19 to TRBJ1-2, with D perhaps matching TRBD1 (5 bases). CDR1 and CDR2 (germline): LNHDA, SQIVND (reference sequence). The length of the CDR3 is 16 residues. V shed 1 base and J shed 5 bases, with 17 bases lying between them. The CDR3 bases are TGTGCCAGTAGTATAGCGATAGCGGGACTCCGGTATGGCTACACCTTC. Amino acids: CASSIAIAGLRYGYTF. The entire variable domain, with the rest obtained from reference TRBV19 and TRBJ1-2, is as follows: DGGITQSPKYLFRKEGQNVTLSCEQNLNHDAMYWYRQDPGQGLRLIYYSQIVNDFQKGDIAEGYSVSREKKESFPLTVTSAQKNPTAFYLCASSIAIAGLRYGYTFGSGTRLTVV.

The chain joins TRBV2 to TRBJ1-3; D unclear. The V gene lost 6 bases and the J gene lost 4 bases, with 13 bases spanning the gap. The CDR3 contains 14 residues. Per the germline V gene, CDR1 is SNHLY and CDR2 is FYNNEI. CDR3 amino acids: CASRETVYGNTIYF. CDR3 nucleotides: TGTGCCAGCAGGGAAACAGTGTACGGAAACACCATATATTTT.

In this sample, this clone turned up once. This rearrangement joins TRBV12-3 or TRBV12-4 to TRBJ1-1; TRBD1 might be the D (5 bases). V lost 5 bases and J lost 0, with 7 bases in between. CDR3 length: 13 residues. The CDR3 coding sequence is TGTGCCAGCAGTAAGGGGCTGAACACTGAAGCTTTCTTT. This encodes CASSKGLNTEAFF.